The 29 T cell receptor beta chains listed next were all sequenced from one sample in a study of cytomegalovirus exposure and HLA in healthy donors. Primers: 60 Vbeta forward and 13 Jbeta reverse. Using immunoSEQ multiplex PCR, the repertoire was profiled, and TCRdb retains in-frame clones only, with some absent. The sample's table shows approximately 140,000 clones. The sample taken for sequencing was PBMCs. Receptors were obtained from a man in his forties or fifties in good health and CMV-seronegative.

V gene TRBV20-1 combines with J gene TRBJ2-1; a weak D match, TRBD1 (6 bases). This CDR3 comprises 10 residues. Germline V CDR1 and CDR2: DFQATT, SNEGSKA (reference sequence). The V gene lost 8 bases and the J gene lost 8 bases, with 10 bases spanning the gap. DNA of the CDR3: TGCAGTCAGGGGATCGATGAGCAGTTCTTC. As protein: CSQGIDEQFF.

V usage is TRBV2 and J usage is TRBJ1-1; D possibly corresponds to TRBD1 (6 bases). The CDR3 spans 16 residues. Germline V CDR1 and CDR2: SNHLY, FYNNEI. The V and J ends lost 6 bases and 1 base respectively, with 18 bases between them. The CDR3 nucleotides are TGTGCCAGCAGACCAGCAACAGGGATGGGGAACACTGAAGCTTTCTTT. Its protein product is CASRPATGMGNTEAFF.

Notes on this clone: Since no conserved phenylalanine or tryptophan closes the CDR3, a read error is the likely cause. The V call is TRBV5-4, the J call TRBJ1-6, with 8 nucleotides matching TRBD1. This CDR3 has 14 amino acids. Germline trimming cut 1 base from V and 9 bases from J; bases unmatched to any gene: 3. CDR1 is SGHNT, CDR2 YYREEE, per germline (reference sequence). The DNA of the CDR3 is TGTGCCAGCAGCTTGCCACAGGGGGGTTCACCCCTCCACCTT. Protein: CASSLPQGGSPLHL.

The rearrangement uses TRBV18 and TRBJ1-2; 8 bases match TRBD1. The CDR3 has 13 amino acids. After removal of 6 bases from V and 4 bases from J, the junction contained 4 bases not matched to a gene. Germline V gene sequence: CDR1 KGHSH, CDR2 LQKENI. The CDR3 loop is CASSSTGGYGYTF. The CDR3 nucleotides read TGTGCCAGCTCCTCAACAGGGGGCTATGGCTACACCTTC. Using reference TRBV18 and TRBJ1-2 for the parts outside the CDR3, the full variable domain is NAGVMQNPRHLVRRRGQEARLRCSPMKGHSHVYWYRQLPEEGLKFMVYLQKENIIDESGMPKERFSAEFPKEGPSILRIQQVVRGDSAAYFCASSSTGGYGYTFGSGTRLTVV.

This chain joins TRBV11-3 and TRBJ2-1, with 9 bases fitting TRBD2. The germline V gene encodes CDR1 SGHNT and CDR2 YENEEA. J lost 2 bases, V lost 4 bases, and 6 bases had no gene match. This CDR3 has 16 residues. Written as DNA, the CDR3 is TGTGCCAGCAGCTCTCAGGCGGGGGGGACCTACAATGAGCAGTTCTTC. Translation: CASSSQAGGTYNEQFF. Filled out from reference TRBV11-3 and TRBJ2-1, the complete variable domain reads EAGVVQSPRYKIIEKKQPVAFWCNPISGHNTLYWYLQNLGQGPELLIRYENEEAVDDSQLPKDRFSAERLKGVDSTLKIQPAELGDSAVYLCASSSQAGGTYNEQFFGPGTRLTVL.

The V gene is TRBV5-4, the J gene TRBJ1-1; 12 bases are shared with TRBD1. The germline V gene encodes CDR1 SGHNT and CDR2 YYREEE (reference sequence). The CDR3 is 15 residues long. The trim removed 4 bases at V and 4 bases at J, leaving 5 bases unmatched. For the CDR3, the DNA is TGTGCCAGCAGCGTGGGACAGGGGGCAAGCACTGAAGCTTTCTTT. It encodes CASSVGQGASTEAFF.

V usage is TRBV19 and J usage is TRBJ1-4; 10 positions match TRBD1. V lost 9 bases to trimming and J lost 0 bases; unmatched junction nucleotides: 4. The V gene's germline CDR1 is LNHDA and CDR2 SQIVND (reference sequence). The CDR3 sequence is 15 residues long. CDR3 sequence: CASDRGRATNEKLFF. In DNA, the CDR3 is TGTGCCAGCGACAGGGGGCGAGCAACTAATGAAAAACTGTTTTTT.

The V gene is TRBV5-1, the J gene TRBJ1-6; 7 bases line up with TRBD1. V gave up 1 base and J gave up 8 bases; unmatched junction bases: 3. The CDR3 loop spans 14 amino acids. Germline CDR1 is SGHRS and CDR2 is YFSETQ. The CDR3 bases are TGCGCCAGCAGCTTGTCAACAGGGGATTCACCCCTCCACTTT. Amino acids: CASSLSTGDSPLHF.

The chain couples TRBV4-2 to TRBJ2-3, with 8 bases identical to TRBD2. There are 18 residues in the CDR3. Germline CDR1 LGHNA, CDR2 YNFKEQ. The V and J ends lost 4 bases and 6 bases, in that order; junction bases with no gene match: 18. The CDR3: CASSPGIDSSGGRDTQYF. The CDR3 bases are TGTGCCAGCAGCCCTGGGATCGATTCGAGCGGGGGCCGGGATACGCAGTATTTT.

This chain links TRBV6-4 with TRBJ1-2; 11 nucleotides align to TRBD1. The CDR3 is 15 amino acids. V dropped 4 bases and J dropped 3; count of bases not matched to a gene: 4. Germline values: CDR1 MRHNA, CDR2 SNTAGT. The DNA of the CDR3 is TGTGCCAGCAGTGCGGGACAGGGGGGTTACTATGGCTACACCTTC. Translation: CASSAGQGGYYGYTF.

The chain employs TRBV5-5 and TRBJ2-3; D remains unclear. V lost 0 bases, J lost 4 bases, and 12 bases lay in between. This CDR3 is built from 15 residues. CDR1 SGHKS and CDR2 YYEKEE come from the germline V gene (reference sequence). Here the CDR3 reads CASSLGPLLPDTQYF. The CDR3, as DNA: TGTGCCAGCAGCTTGGGTCCGCTCCTACCAGATACGCAGTATTTT. Full variable domain (outside the CDR3, taken from reference TRBV5-5 and TRBJ2-3): DAGVTQSPTHLIKTRGQQVTLRCSPISGHKSVSWYQQVLGQGPQFIFQYYEKEERGRGNFPDRFSARQFPNYSSELNVNALLLGDSALYLCASSLGPLLPDTQYFGPGTRLTVL.

The chain recombines TRBV27 with TRBJ2-3, with D possibly being TRBD1 (6 bases). Germline-derived CDR1 and CDR2 are MNHEY and SMNVEV (reference sequence). CDR3 length: 15 amino acids. Between the trimmed V and J ends, which lost 5 bases and 2 bases, there was a span of 14 bases. The CDR3: CASSIGQSNTDTQYF. The CDR3 DNA follows: TGTGCCAGCAGTATCGGACAGTCTAACACAGATACGCAGTATTTT.

The chain has TRBV4-2 and TRBJ2-3, with D possibly TRBD1 on 7 matching bases. Between the trimmed V and J ends, which lost 8 bases and 5 bases, there was a span of 17 bases. This CDR3 is built from 14 residues. From germline, CDR1 is LGHNA and CDR2 YNFKEQ. As DNA, the CDR3 is TGTGCCAGCTCTCCAGGGCAGGGGGGAGATACGCAGTATTTT. It specifies CASSPGQGGDTQYF.

This chain uses TRBV4-3 with TRBJ1-1; 10 bases map to TRBD1. This CDR3 is 18 amino acids long. Trimming cost V 1 base and J 5 bases; bases outside gene matches: 13. Germline CDR1 is LGHNA and CDR2 is YSLEER. The chain's CDR3 is CASSQVPTGGGGWTEAFF. The CDR3 DNA is TGCGCCAGCAGCCAAGTTCCGACAGGGGGCGGGGGATGGACTGAAGCTTTCTTT.

The chain employs TRBV11-3 and TRBJ2-1, with D tentatively TRBD1 (6 bases). The CDR3 is 15 residues long. Germline-derived CDR1 and CDR2 are SGHNT and YENEEA. V lost 7 bases, J lost 6 bases, and 19 bases lay in between. CDR3 bases: TGTGCCAGCACCTTCGGGCCGGCAGGGGTCAATGAGCAGTTCTTC. Amino acid sequence: CASTFGPAGVNEQFF. The entire variable domain, with the rest obtained from reference TRBV11-3 and TRBJ2-1, is as follows: EAGVVQSPRYKIIEKKQPVAFWCNPISGHNTLYWYLQNLGQGPELLIRYENEEAVDDSQLPKDRFSAERLKGVDSTLKIQPAELGDSAVYLCASTFGPAGVNEQFFGPGTRLTVL.

The V and J genes are TRBV6-5 and TRBJ1-1; the D is unclear. From germline, CDR1 is MNHEY and CDR2 SVGAGI. CDR3 length equals 13 residues. The V end lost 7 bases, the J end lost 5 bases, and 14 bases lay between the germline ends. CDR3 in amino acids: CASTPGATTEAFF. As DNA, the CDR3 is TGTGCCAGCACCCCTGGAGCGACGACTGAAGCTTTCTTT.

The rearrangement links TRBV14 to TRBJ2-7, with TRBD2 matching over 16 bases. V trimming: 5 bases; J trimming: 1 base; junction bases outside the gene matches: 11. The V gene's germline CDR1 is SGHDN and CDR2 FVKESK. This CDR3 region has 19 residues. DNA of the CDR3: TGTGCCAGCAGCATCAACTCCGGGACTAGCGGGGGGGCGTCCTACGAGCAGTACTTC. Amino acid sequence: CASSINSGTSGGASYEQYF.

This chain connects TRBV5-1 to TRBJ2-5; D call uncertain. From germline, CDR1 is SGHRS and CDR2 YFSETQ. Trimming removed 1 base at V and 4 bases at J, with 8 bases between. The CDR3 runs 13 residues. The CDR3: CASSLRSGETQYF. The CDR3 DNA reads as TGCGCCAGCAGCTTGCGGAGTGGAGAGACCCAGTACTTC.

V and J are TRBV5-6 and TRBJ2-5; a weak D match, TRBD1 (5 bases). The DNA end favors TRBJ2-7, so the J call may be wrong. Germline V CDR1 and CDR2: SGHDT, YYEEEE. This CDR3 has 12 residues. CDR3 residues: CASGRESYEQYF. In nucleotides, the CDR3 is TGTGCCAGCGGCAGGGAATCCTACGAGCAGTACTTC.

The CDR3 nucleotides read TGCGCCAGCAGCCAAGCCCCTCAGGGGGCTTATGGCTACACCTTC. It translates to CASSQAPQGAYGYTF. This rearrangement joins TRBV4-3 to TRBJ1-2, with 8 positions matching TRBD1. CDR3 length: 15 residues. The germline V gene has CDR1 LGHNA and CDR2 YSLEER. The J segment lost 5 bases and the V segment lost 1 base, leaving 6 bases of the junction unmatched.

V is TRBV28 and J is TRBJ1-6; 7 positions agree with TRBD1. The CDR3 extends over 15 amino acids. V trimming: 3 bases; J trimming: 7 bases; junction bases outside the gene matches: 6. Germline CDR1 is MDHEN and CDR2 is SYDVKM. CDR3 sequence: CASSFRQGWNSPLHF. The CDR3 DNA sequence: TGTGCCAGCAGTTTTCGACAGGGTTGGAATTCACCCCTCCACTTT. Variable domain in full (rest from reference TRBV28 and TRBJ1-6): DVKVTQSSRYLVKRTGEKVFLECVQDMDHENMFWYRQDPGLGLRLIYFSYDVKMKEKGDIPEGYSVSREKKERFSLILESASTNQTSMYLCASSFRQGWNSPLHFGNGTRLTVT.

The chain employs TRBV7-2 and TRBJ1-5, with D unresolved. CDR1 SGHTA and CDR2 FQGNSA come from the germline V gene. Trimming stripped 8 bases from V and 1 base from J, with 9 bases between. The CDR3 runs to 13 residues. Here the CDR3 DNA reads TGTGCCAGCCAGGAATGGAGCAATCAGCCCCAGCATTTT. This codes for CASQEWSNQPQHF.

The chain couples TRBV5-1 to TRBJ1-4, with D unclear. Germline V CDR1 and CDR2: SGHRS, YFSETQ. The CDR3 is 15 residues long. Trimming took 2 bases from V and 0 from J, leaving 8 bases between them. CDR3 DNA sequence: TGCGCCAGCAGCTTCTGGGCCGCAACTAATGAAAAACTGTTTTTT. It encodes CASSFWAATNEKLFF.

The chain couples TRBV9 to TRBJ2-3; a weak D match, TRBD2 (6 bases). CDR3 size: 17 residues. CDR1 is SGDLS, CDR2 YYNGEE, per germline. Trimming left V 4 bases short and J 4 bases short, with 22 bases between. For the CDR3, the DNA is TGTGCCAGCAGCCCCTTACGGACTATCAGGAGCCCAGATACGCAGTATTTT. This sequence encodes CASSPLRTIRSPDTQYF.

V usage is TRBV7-2 and J usage is TRBJ1-1; maybe TRBD1 (5 bases). The CDR3 totals 14 residues. Looked up from germline, CDR1 is SGHTA and CDR2 is FQGNSA. V shed 1 base and J shed 1 base, with 7 bases lying between them. The CDR3 reads CASSLGGGNTEAFF. The DNA for the CDR3 is TGTGCCAGCAGCTTAGGGGGGGGGAACACTGAAGCTTTCTTT.

CDR3 DNA: TGTGCCAGCAGCTTAGCGGGGGGCCCCTTAACCTACAATGAGCAGTTCTTC. This translates into CASSLAGGPLTYNEQFF. The chain links TRBV11-2 to TRBJ2-1; D possibly corresponds to TRBD2 (7 bases). This CDR3 has 17 residues. Germline CDR1 and CDR2: SGHAT and FQNNGV. The germline V and J ends were trimmed by 1 base and 2 bases, with 15 bases remaining between them.

The CDR3, as DNA: TGTGCCAGCAGCTACCGGACAGGGGCCTCGTCAGGCTACACCTTC. Translating it yields CASSYRTGASSGYTF. The chain has TRBV11-2 and TRBJ1-2, with 9 bases identical to TRBD1. Germline V gene sequence: CDR1 SGHAT, CDR2 FQNNGV. Germline trimming cut 4 bases from V and 8 bases from J; bases unmatched to any gene: 11. This CDR3 contains 15 residues.

V gene TRBV7-2 combines with J gene TRBJ2-3; 10 nucleotides agree with TRBD2. V lost 5 bases, J lost 2 bases, and 7 bases stayed unmatched. This CDR3 spans 16 amino acids. CDR1 and CDR2 from the germline V gene are SGHTA and FQGNSA. The CDR3 nucleotides read TGTGCCAGCAGCGCCGGGACTAGCGTTTACACAGATACGCAGTATTTT. This codes for CASSAGTSVYTDTQYF. Combining the CDR3 with reference TRBV7-2 and TRBJ2-3 gives the whole variable domain GAGVSQSPSNKVTEKGKDVELRCDPISGHTALYWYRQSLGQGLEFLIYFQGNSAPDKSGLPSDRFSAERTGGSVSTLTIQRTQQEDSAVYLCASSAGTSVYTDTQYFGPGTRLTVL.

The V call is TRBV2, the J call TRBJ1-2; no reliable D call. This CDR3 has 13 amino acids. Germline V gives CDR1 SNHLY, CDR2 FYNNEI. V was cut by 2 bases and J by 4 bases, with 8 bases left in between. CDR3 region: CASSEQSGYGYTF. CDR3 nucleotide sequence: TGTGCCAGCAGTGAACAGTCTGGCTATGGCTACACCTTC.